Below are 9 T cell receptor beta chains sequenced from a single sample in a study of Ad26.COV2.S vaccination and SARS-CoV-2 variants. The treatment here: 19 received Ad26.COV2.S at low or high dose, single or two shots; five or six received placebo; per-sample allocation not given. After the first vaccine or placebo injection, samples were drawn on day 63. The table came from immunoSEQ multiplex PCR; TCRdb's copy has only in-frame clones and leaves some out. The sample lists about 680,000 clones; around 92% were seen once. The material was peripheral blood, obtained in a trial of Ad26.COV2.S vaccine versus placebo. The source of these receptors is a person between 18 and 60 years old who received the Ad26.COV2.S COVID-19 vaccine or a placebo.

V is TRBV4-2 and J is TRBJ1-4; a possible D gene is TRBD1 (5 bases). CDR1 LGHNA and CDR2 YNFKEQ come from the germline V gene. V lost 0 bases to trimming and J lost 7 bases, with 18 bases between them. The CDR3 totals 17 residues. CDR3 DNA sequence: TGTGCCAGCAGCCAAGACTGGCTCGGGGGGGAAGTTGAAAAACTGTTTTTT. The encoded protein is CASSQDWLGGEVEKLFF.

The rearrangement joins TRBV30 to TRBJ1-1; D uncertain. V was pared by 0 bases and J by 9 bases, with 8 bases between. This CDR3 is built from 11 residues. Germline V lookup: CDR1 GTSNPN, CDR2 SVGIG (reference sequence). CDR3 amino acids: CAWSVQNQAFF. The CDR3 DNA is TGTGCCTGGAGTGTACAAAACCAAGCTTTCTTT. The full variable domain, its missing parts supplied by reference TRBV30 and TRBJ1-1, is SQTIHQWPATLVQPVGSPLSLECTVEGTSNPNLYWYRQAAGRGLQLLFYSVGIGQISSEVPQNLSASRPQDRQFILSSKKLLLSDSGFYLCAWSVQNQAFFGQGTRLTVV.

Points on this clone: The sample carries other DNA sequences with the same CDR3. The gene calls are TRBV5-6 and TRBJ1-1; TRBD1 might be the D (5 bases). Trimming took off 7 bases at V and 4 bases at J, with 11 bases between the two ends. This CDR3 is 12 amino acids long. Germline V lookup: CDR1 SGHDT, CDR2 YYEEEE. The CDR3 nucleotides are TGTGCCAGCTCCTCGGGGGGCACTGAAGCTTTCTTT. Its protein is CASSSGGTEAFF.

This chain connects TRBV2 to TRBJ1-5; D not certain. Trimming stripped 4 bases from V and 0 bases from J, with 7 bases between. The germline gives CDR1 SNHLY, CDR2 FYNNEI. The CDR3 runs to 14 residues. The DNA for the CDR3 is TGTGCCAGCAGTGCAGGTCATAGCAATCAGCCCCAGCATTTT. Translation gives CASSAGHSNQPQHF.

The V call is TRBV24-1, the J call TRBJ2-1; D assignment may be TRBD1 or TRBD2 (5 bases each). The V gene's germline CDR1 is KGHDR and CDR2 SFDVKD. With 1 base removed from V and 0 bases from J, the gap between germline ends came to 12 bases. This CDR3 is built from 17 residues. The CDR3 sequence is CATSDLRDPSSYNEQFF. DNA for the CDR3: TGTGCCACCAGTGATTTAAGGGACCCTAGCTCCTACAATGAGCAGTTCTTC.

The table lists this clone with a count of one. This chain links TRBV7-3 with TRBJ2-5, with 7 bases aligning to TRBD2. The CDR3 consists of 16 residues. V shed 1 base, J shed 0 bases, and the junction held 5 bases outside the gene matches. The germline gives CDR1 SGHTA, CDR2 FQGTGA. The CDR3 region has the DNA TGTGCCAGCAGCTTAAAGGGGCGGGGGTACCAAGAGACCCAGTACTTC. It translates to CASSLKGRGYQETQYF. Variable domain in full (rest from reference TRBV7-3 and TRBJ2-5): GAGVSQTPSNKVTEKGKYVELRCDPISGHTALYWYRQSLGQGPEFLIYFQGTGAADDSGLPNDRFFAVRPEGSVSTLKIQRTERGDSAVYLCASSLKGRGYQETQYFGPGTRLLVL.

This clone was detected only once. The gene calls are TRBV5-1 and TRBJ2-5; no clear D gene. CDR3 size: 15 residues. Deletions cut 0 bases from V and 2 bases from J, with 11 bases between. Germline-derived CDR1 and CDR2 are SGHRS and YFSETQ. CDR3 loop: CASSLAAEPQETQYF. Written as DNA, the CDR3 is TGCGCCAGCAGCTTGGCGGCGGAACCACAAGAGACCCAGTACTTC.

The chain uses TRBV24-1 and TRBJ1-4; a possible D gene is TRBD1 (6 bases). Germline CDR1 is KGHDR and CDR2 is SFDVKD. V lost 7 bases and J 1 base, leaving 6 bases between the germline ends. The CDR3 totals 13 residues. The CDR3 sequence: CATSRGTNEKLFF. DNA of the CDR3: TGTGCCACCAGCAGGGGAACTAATGAAAAACTGTTTTTT.

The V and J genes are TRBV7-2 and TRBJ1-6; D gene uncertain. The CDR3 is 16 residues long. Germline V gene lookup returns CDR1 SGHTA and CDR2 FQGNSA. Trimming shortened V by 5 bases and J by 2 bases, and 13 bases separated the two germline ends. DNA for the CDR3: TGTGCCAGCAGCCAGGCCGGAAACCCCTATAATTCACCCCTCCACTTT. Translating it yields CASSQAGNPYNSPLHF.